This T cell receptor (beta chain) was identified in a study of Ad26.COV2.S vaccination and SARS-CoV-2 variants. The treatment denotes: some 20 received Ad26.COV2.S at low or high dose, single or two shots; about five received placebo; per-sample allocation not given. Sampling occurred on day 63 after the first vaccine or placebo injection. Vaccination used an Ad26 vector expressing Wuhan-strain SARS-CoV-2 spike. Libraries were prepared by immunoSEQ multiplex PCR; TCRdb keeps only in-frame clonotypes and omits some of them. Of roughly 460,000 clones listed, about 88% were seen once; the top ten hold 1.5% to 2%. Germline V lookup: CDR1 MNHNY, CDR2 SVGAGI (reference sequence). The J segment lost 2 bases and the V segment lost 6 bases, leaving 6 bases of the junction unmatched. This CDR3 has 14 residues.

The rearrangement links TRBV6-6 to TRBJ2-7, with 8 positions matching TRBD1. The input for sequencing was peripheral blood, taken in a trial of Ad26.COV2.S vaccine versus placebo. The clonotype originates from a person aged 18-65 years who received the Ad26.COV2.S COVID-19 vaccine or a placebo. The CDR3 DNA reads TGTGCCAGCAGCGCTACAGGGGGAACCTACGAGCAGTACTTC. Protein: CASSATGGTYEQYF.